This T cell receptor (beta chain) is drawn from a study of OX40 agonist ivuxolimab in advanced cancers. Study information: Every patient in dose escalation had hepatocellular carcinoma, melanoma, renal cell or head and neck cancer. Patients with prior anti-PD-1, anti-PD-L1 or anti-CTLA-4 therapy were eligible; 35% to 45% had some.

Comments on this clone: Its antigen is undetermined.

The length of the CDR3 is 18 residues. In germline, CDR1 is SGHRS, CDR2 YFSETQ. The germline V and J ends were trimmed by 4 bases and 3 bases, with 25 bases remaining between them. Study-level points and caveats: In CD8+ T cells, expanded clones were on average more numerous than in CD4+.

This table comes from immunoSEQ multiplex PCR, and its TCRdb copy is limited to in-frame clones, with some not included. The table includes 90,000 to 120,000 clones, under 95% detected once. The timepoints at which blood was sampled were baseline, cycle 4 day 1, and cycle 7 day 1. The receptor's source is an adult with an advanced solid tumor such as melanoma, head and neck, liver or kidney cancer. This specimen consisted of CD4+ or CD8+ T cells sorted from blood, obtained in a trial of the OX40 agonist ivuxolimab. V is TRBV5-1 and J is TRBJ1-1, with D uncertain. The CDR3 DNA follows: TGCGCCAGCAGCCTGGTTCGGGCAGGACTAGCCGAAGACACTGAAGCTTTCTTT. This gives the protein CASSLVRAGLAEDTEAFF.